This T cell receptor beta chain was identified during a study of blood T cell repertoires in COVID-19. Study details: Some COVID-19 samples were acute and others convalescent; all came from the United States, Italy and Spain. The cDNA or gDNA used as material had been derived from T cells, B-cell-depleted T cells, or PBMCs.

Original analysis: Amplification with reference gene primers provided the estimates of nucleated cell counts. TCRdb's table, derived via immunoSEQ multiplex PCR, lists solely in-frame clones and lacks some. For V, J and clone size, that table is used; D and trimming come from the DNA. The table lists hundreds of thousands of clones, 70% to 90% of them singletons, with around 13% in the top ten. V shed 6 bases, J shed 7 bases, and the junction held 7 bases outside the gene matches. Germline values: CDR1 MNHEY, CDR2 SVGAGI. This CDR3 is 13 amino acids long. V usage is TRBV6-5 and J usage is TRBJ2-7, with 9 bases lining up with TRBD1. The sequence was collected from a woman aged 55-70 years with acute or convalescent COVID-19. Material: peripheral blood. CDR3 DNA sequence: TGTGCCAGCAGCGTCGCCGGGACAGGGGAGCAGTACTTC. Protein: CASSVAGTGEQYF.